These 25 T cell receptor beta chains were sequenced from one sample in a study of regulatory T cells in long-lasting Graves disease. Arm-PCR of CDR3 regions and iRepertoire HTBI primers were the basis on which TCR beta libraries were built. MiXCR was run by TCRdb on the multiplex PCR reads, yielding one entry per CDR3 protein. The table lists roughly 610,000 distinct CDR3 sequences, roughly 15% of them singletons. Time point defined: newly diagnosed GD, antithyroid drugs for less than 3 months. Making the TCR library involved RNA that had been extracted from PBMCs. In addition, the sample was reused for a study of T cells in Graves' hyperthyroidism and ophthalmopathy.

The material sequenced was peripheral blood mononuclear cells (PBMCs), taken at new diagnosis, from a patient treated with antithyroid drugs. Source of these receptors: a man younger than 35 with Graves disease.

Many counts were recorded for this clonotype. The rearrangement uses TRBV29-1 and TRBJ2-1; 11 bases match TRBD2. The germline V gene encodes CDR1 SQVTM and CDR2 ANQGSEA. The CDR3 covers 15 residues. The J segment lost 0 bases and the V segment lost 4 bases, leaving 2 bases of the junction unmatched. CDR3 sequence (DNA): TGCAGCGTTGCTAGCGGGAGGAGCTCCTACAATGAGCAGTTCTTC. Translation: CSVASGRSSYNEQFF.

This clonotype was seen more than once but under ten times. The genes are TRBV7-6 and TRBJ2-1; D might be TRBD2 (6 bases). Deletions cut 4 bases from V and 5 bases from J, with 18 bases between. Germline CDR1 SGHVS, CDR2 FNYEAQ. The CDR3 spans 16 residues. The CDR3 DNA is TGTGCCAGCAGCTACCCCCCGGGGCGCGGGGACAATGAGCAGTTCTTC. As protein: CASSYPPGRGDNEQFF.

This clonotype was counted only a few times. The CDR3 sequence: CATSRTPGLRETQYF. The CDR3 region has the DNA TGTGCCACCAGCAGAACCCCGGGACTAAGGGAGACCCAGTACTTC. V and J are TRBV15 and TRBJ2-5, with 7 bases matching TRBD2. CDR1 is LNHNV, CDR2 YYDKDF, per germline (reference sequence). There are 15 residues in the CDR3. Unmatched junction bases numbered 8, after V lost 2 bases and J lost 5 bases.

The sample holds a few counts of this clonotype. V usage is TRBV7-9 and J usage is TRBJ2-2; 9 nucleotides agree with TRBD2. The CDR3 length is 16 residues. CDR1 and CDR2 (germline): SEHNR, FQNEAQ (reference sequence). The ends lost 5 bases at V and 5 bases at J; junction bases unmatched: 9. CDR3 bases: TGTGCCAGCAGCCTGGTGGGTAGCGGGAGAACCGGGGAGCTGTTTTTT. Residues: CASSLVGSGRTGELFF.

V is TRBV9 and J is TRBJ2-1; D might be TRBD1 (6 bases). Germline CDR1 SGDLS, CDR2 YYNGEE. The V end was cut by 3 bases, the J end by 3 bases, with 16 bases between. There are 16 residues in the CDR3. The CDR3 DNA reads TGTGCCAGCAGCGAGCGACAGGCTGTGAGCTACAATGAGCAGTTCTTC. Its protein is CASSERQAVSYNEQFF.

This clonotype was seen ten or more times. V is TRBV7-9 and J is TRBJ2-1; TRBD2 might be the D (6 bases). CDR3 size: 17 residues. The germline gives CDR1 SEHNR, CDR2 FQNEAQ (reference sequence). V dropped 5 bases and J dropped 0 bases, with 17 bases sitting between them. The CDR3 loop reads CASSPRGEGGSYNEQFF. CDR3 in DNA: TGTGCCAGCAGCCCCCGTGGCGAGGGAGGCTCCTACAATGAGCAGTTCTTC.

The V call is TRBV5-1, the J call TRBJ2-1; 13 nucleotides align to TRBD2. CDR3 size: 17 residues. In germline, CDR1 is SGHRS, CDR2 YFSETQ. V dropped 6 bases and J dropped 5; count of bases not matched to a gene: 11. CDR3 DNA sequence: TGCGCCAGCATTGGGACTAGCGGGATTTCCTTGGACAATGAGCAGTTCTTC. The encoded protein is CASIGTSGISLDNEQFF.

This clonotype was counted at least ten times. V usage is TRBV3-1 and J usage is TRBJ1-5, with D maybe TRBD1 (5 bases). The CDR3 is made up of 15 amino acids. V gave up 4 bases and J gave up 1 base, with 11 bases separating them. Germline V gene lookup returns CDR1 LGHDT and CDR2 YNNKEL (reference sequence). In DNA form, the CDR3 reads TGTGCCAGCAGCCCGGGGACGTTGAGCAATCAGCCCCAGCATTTT. Protein: CASSPGTLSNQPQHF.

This clonotype was counted ten times or more. The rearrangement uses TRBV20-1 and TRBJ2-1; unclear D gene. The germline V gene encodes CDR1 DFQATT and CDR2 SNEGSKA (reference sequence). There are 13 residues in the CDR3. V lost 3 bases to trimming and J lost 4 bases, with 10 bases between them. DNA of the CDR3: TGCAGTGCTAGTAGAGGAGATTACAATGAGCAGTTCTTC. It specifies CSASRGDYNEQFF.

This clonotype appeared many times. J is TRBJ2-1 and V is TRBV7-9; 7 bases line up with TRBD2. The CDR3 covers 17 residues. J gave up 8 bases and V 1 base, and 14 bases lay outside the gene matches. The V gene's germline CDR1 is SEHNR and CDR2 FQNEAQ (reference sequence). The CDR3 spells CASSLGWGGTLADEQFF. Here the CDR3 DNA reads TGTGCCAGCAGCTTAGGATGGGGGGGGACTCTTGCGGATGAGCAGTTCTTC.

There are many counts of this clonotype. The chain uses TRBV20-1 and TRBJ1-1, with D tentatively TRBD1 (5 bases). V gave up 3 bases and J gave up 3 bases, with 17 bases separating them. The CDR3 loop spans 15 amino acids. CDR1 DFQATT and CDR2 SNEGSKA come from the germline V gene (reference sequence). CDR3 protein: CSARGYGGADTEAFF. DNA of the CDR3: TGCAGTGCTAGGGGTTATGGAGGGGCCGACACTGAAGCTTTCTTT.

The rearrangement links TRBV7-6 to TRBJ2-3, with D possibly being TRBD1 (5 bases). The DNA end is a closer match to TRBJ2-5, so the J assignment may be wrong. CDR1 and CDR2 from the germline V gene are SGHVS and FNYEAQ. The CDR3 runs 15 residues. The CDR3 coding sequence is TGTGCCAGCAGCTTAACTGAGCAGGGCAGAGGGACCCAGTACTTC. Its translation is CASSLTEQGRGTQYF.

At least ten counts were recorded for this clonotype. V gene TRBV30 combines with J gene TRBJ1-2; D call uncertain. Per the germline V gene, CDR1 is GTSNPN and CDR2 is SVGIG (reference sequence). The CDR3 consists of 14 residues. Trimming cost V 2 bases and J 7 bases, with 17 bases left between them. The CDR3 spells CAWSTEIVSGGYTF. CDR3 nucleotide sequence: TGTGCCTGGAGTACCGAGATAGTTAGTGGTGGCTACACCTTC. Full variable domain (missing parts from reference TRBV30 and TRBJ1-2): SQTIHQWPATLVQPVGSPLSLECTVEGTSNPNLYWYRQAAGRGLQLLFYSVGIGQISSEVPQNLSASRPQDRQFILSSKKLLLSDSGFYLCAWSTEIVSGGYTFGSGTRLTVV.

In this sample, this clonotype turned up a few times. V gene TRBV4-1 combines with J gene TRBJ1-5; D perhaps matches TRBD1 (5 bases). Trimming took off 1 base at V and 7 bases at J, with 14 bases between the two ends. CDR1 is MGHRA, CDR2 YSYEKL, per germline. The CDR3 sequence is 15 residues long. The CDR3 region is CASSQGVGGEQPQHF. CDR3 nucleotide sequence: TGCGCCAGCAGCCAAGGGGTCGGGGGAGAACAGCCCCAGCATTTT.

The V and J genes are TRBV11-3 and TRBJ1-2; possible D gene TRBD1, 5 bases. Germline V gives CDR1 SGHNT, CDR2 YENEEA. V lost 3 bases to trimming and J lost 4 bases, with 18 bases between them. This CDR3 is built from 16 residues. The CDR3 protein is CASSLNSAGPIYGYTF. In DNA, the CDR3 is TGTGCCAGCAGCTTGAATTCGGCAGGGCCTATCTATGGCTACACCTTC.

This clonotype was found many times. Here the CDR3 DNA reads TGTGCCAGCAGTGAGATGTGGCGGGAGGGAAACAATGAGCAGTTCTTC. Amino acids: CASSEMWREGNNEQFF. J is TRBJ2-1 and V is TRBV6-1; 9 bases agree with TRBD2. V shed 3 bases, J shed 5 bases, and the junction held 8 bases outside the gene matches. The CDR3 contains 16 residues. Germline V gene lookup returns CDR1 MNHNS and CDR2 SASEGT.

Many counts were recorded for this clonotype. This chain links TRBV14 with TRBJ2-1, with a possible D match to TRBD2 (5 bases). V lost 2 bases and J lost 3, with 11 bases in between. The CDR3 runs 15 residues. Germline lookup yields CDR1 SGHDN and CDR2 FVKESK. The CDR3 is CASSQILGIYNEQFF. The CDR3 DNA reads TGTGCCAGCAGCCAAATACTCGGGATCTACAATGAGCAGTTCTTC.

This clonotype appeared many times. J is TRBJ2-1 and V is TRBV5-1; 12 positions match TRBD2. J was trimmed by 6 bases and V by 4 bases; bases with no gene match: 8. The CDR3 totals 16 residues. The germline V gene encodes CDR1 SGHRS and CDR2 YFSETQ. The CDR3 region is CASSPPTSGSGNEQFF. The CDR3 coding sequence is TGCGCCAGCAGCCCCCCGACTAGCGGGAGCGGCAATGAGCAGTTCTTC.

The chain joins TRBV7-6 to TRBJ1-3; D might be TRBD1 (5 bases). The V gene's germline CDR1 is SGHVS and CDR2 FNYEAQ. This CDR3 contains 19 residues. Trimming pared 5 bases from V and 0 bases from J, leaving 23 bases between. CDR3 nucleotide sequence: TGTGCCAGCAGCCTAACGACCGGGGACGGACAAATCTCTGGAAACACCATATATTTT. Its protein is CASSLTTGDGQISGNTIYF. Full variable domain (rest looked up from reference TRBV7-6 and TRBJ1-3): GAGVSQSPRYKVTKRGQDVALRCDPISGHVSLYWYRQALGQGPEFLTYFNYEAQQDKSGLPNDRFSAERPEGSISTLTIQRTEQRDSAMYRCASSLTTGDGQISGNTIYFGEGSWLTVV.

This clonotype was counted only a few times. The rearrangement joins TRBV7-3 to TRBJ2-1; perhaps D is TRBD1 or TRBD2 (5 bases each). This CDR3 spans 15 amino acids. Germline V gene lookup returns CDR1 SGHTA and CDR2 FQGTGA. Trimming removed 0 bases at V and 5 bases at J, with 11 bases between. In DNA, the CDR3 is TGTGCCAGCAGCTTAACATGGGACCGGGACAATGAGCAGTTCTTC. Encoded protein: CASSLTWDRDNEQFF.

This clonotype was recorded many times. The V and J genes are TRBV30 and TRBJ1-1, with D hard to call. CDR3 length equals 12 residues. Germline loops: CDR1 GTSNPN, CDR2 SVGIG (reference sequence). Trimming took 0 bases from V and 0 from J, leaving 2 bases between them. CDR3 region: CAWSVVNTEAFF. The CDR3 coding sequence is TGTGCCTGGAGTGTTGTGAACACTGAAGCTTTCTTT.

This clonotype was detected only a few times. This chain uses TRBV5-1 with TRBJ1-4; 10 positions match TRBD1. The DNA matches TRBJ2-2 better at its end, which makes the J call doubtful. The V gene's germline CDR1 is SGHRS and CDR2 YFSETQ. The CDR3 extends over 14 amino acids. The DNA for the CDR3 is TGCGCCAGCAGCCTGGGGGACAGGGGCGGGGAGCTGTTTTTT. It codes for CASSLGDRGGELFF.

This clonotype has only a few counts. The V and J genes are TRBV10-3 and TRBJ2-1; the D gene is possibly TRBD2 (6 bases). The CDR3 length is 17 residues. CDR1 and CDR2 from the germline V gene are ENHRY and SYGVKD. V lost 4 bases and J 7 bases, leaving 23 bases between the germline ends. The CDR3 is CAISGPPGSNSQNEQFF. In nucleotides, the CDR3 is TGTGCCATCAGTGGGCCCCCCGGGAGCAATTCCCAGAATGAGCAGTTCTTC.

This clonotype was recorded at least ten times. CDR3 in amino acids: CASRELVREGPSYNEQFF. In DNA, the CDR3 is TGTGCCAGCAGGGAACTCGTTCGGGAGGGCCCCTCCTACAATGAGCAGTTCTTC. This chain connects TRBV6-2 or TRBV6-3 to TRBJ2-1, with 8 bases aligning to TRBD2. Trimming took 6 bases from V and 0 from J; bases not matched to a gene: 13. CDR3 length: 18 amino acids. Germline V gene lookup returns CDR1 MNHEY and CDR2 SVGEGT.

With respect to this clonotype: Being one base from a much bigger clone, this may be a read error. This chain links TRBV6-5 with TRBJ2-1; no reliable D call. The CDR3 length is 15 residues. Looked up from germline, CDR1 is MNHEY and CDR2 is SVGAGI. The CDR3 nucleotides are TGTGCCAGCAGTTTCCTTATCGGTTCCTACAATGAGCAGCTCTTC. It specifies CASSFLIGSYNEQLF.